Listed below are T cell receptor beta chains from one sample, sequenced in a study of cytomegalovirus exposure and HLA in healthy donors. The assay was immunoSEQ multiplex PCR, and TCRdb's table has in-frame clones only and misses some. This sample yields under 150,000 clones, of which more than 80% are seen a single time; roughly 6.7% belongs to the top ten. Sample: PBMCs. All receptors come from a woman in her twenties or thirties in good health and CMV-seropositive. CDR3s include the opening cysteine and the closing phenylalanine or tryptophan. Each record gives: clone size, CDR3 length, D gene, J gene, V gene, CDR3 DNA, CDR3 protein. The D gene is left open where the match is weak. Clone size is given for some rows only: seen once, a few or many times, or a class if the clone is expanded.

-	14	-	TRBJ2-1	TRBV5-1	TGCGCCAGCACCGGGATTACCCCCTACAATGAGCAGTTCTTC	CASTGITPYNEQFF
-	11	-	TRBJ2-5	TRBV10-3	TGTGCCATCAGTGTCGGGGAGACCCAGTACTTC	CAISVGETQYF
-	18	-	TRBJ2-1	TRBV19	TGTGCCAGTAGCGGCGGGACTCGCTTGCTGAGCTCCTACAATGAGCAGTTCTTC	CASSGGTRLLSSYNEQFF
-	13	-	TRBJ1-1	TRBV14	TGTGCCAGCAGCCGAGACACAAACACTGAAGCTTTCTTT	CASSRDTNTEAFF
-	14	-	TRBJ2-1	TRBV28	TGTGCCAGCAGCCCCCCAGGCGGGGCGTCGGAGCAGTTCTTC	CASSPPGGASEQFF
-	13	TRBD2	TRBJ2-1	TRBV28	TGTGCCGGACGGACTAGCAGTAGAGATGAGCAGTTCTTC	CAGRTSSRDEQFF
-	15	-	TRBJ1-3	TRBV10-3	TGTGCCATCAGCGATGACAGTCGCTCTGGAAACACCATATATTTT	CAISDDSRSGNTIYF
-	13	TRBD1	TRBJ1-1	TRBV28	TGTGCCATCCTCGGACAGGGAGGGACTGAAGCTTTCTTT	CAILGQGGTEAFF
once	15	-	TRBJ2-3	TRBV7-9	TGTGCCAGCAGCTTAGTTAATGTAGCCGCAGATACGCAGTATTTT	CASSLVNVAADTQYF
few	14	TRBD2	TRBJ2-2	TRBV6-6	TGTGCCAGCCGGGCGGGAGGGCCAGCCGGGGAGCTGTTTTTT	CASRAGGPAGELFF
once	17	TRBD2	TRBJ2-1	TRBV19	TGTGCCAGTAGCCCGAGGGGACTAGCGGAGGGGGAGAATGAGCAGTTCTTC	CASSPRGLAEGENEQFF
-	14	TRBD2	TRBJ2-7	TRBV4-2	TGTGCCAGCACCCGTAGCGGGGGCTCGCGGGGGCAGTACTTC	CASTRSGGSRGQYF
-	14	-	TRBJ2-7	TRBV5-1	TGCGCCAGCAGCTTTTTGGACAGTTCCTACGAGCAGTACTTC	CASSFLDSSYEQYF
-	14	-	TRBJ2-1	TRBV30	TGTGCCTGGAGTCATAGTAGCTCCTACAATGAGCAGTTCTTC	CAWSHSSSYNEQFF
few	15	-	TRBJ2-7	TRBV5-6	TGTGCCAGCAGCACTCTAGGGGTCCCTCCCTACGAGCAGTACTTC	CASSTLGVPPYEQYF
-	13	-	TRBJ2-7	TRBV5-1	TGCGCCAGCAGCTTGGATTTACTAGGGGGGCAGTACTTC	CASSLDLLGGQYF
-	15	TRBD1	TRBJ2-1	TRBV28	TGTGCCAGCAGTAATCTGACAGGGGGTGACAATGAGCAGTTCTTC	CASSNLTGGDNEQFF
-	14	TRBD1	TRBJ1-2	TRBV2	TGTGCCAGCAGTTACAGGGGACCTAACTATGGCTACACCTTC	CASSYRGPNYGYTF
-	16	-	TRBJ1-4	TRBV2	TGTGCCAGCAGTCCAGGGGTCCCCTCACCTAATGAAAAACTGTTTTTT	CASSPGVPSPNEKLFF
-	14	TRBD1	TRBJ1-2	TRBV28	TGTGCCAGCAGTTTGACAGGGGTATTCTATGGCTACACCTTC	CASSLTGVFYGYTF
few	17	TRBD2	TRBJ2-1	TRBV5-1	TGCGCCAGCACCTCGGTGGGCGGGGGTAGCTCCTACAATGAGCAGTTCTTC	CASTSVGGGSSYNEQFF
-	14	TRBD2	TRBJ2-7	TRBV30	TGTGCCTGGAGTGCAGGACTAGCGGCGAGCGAGCAGTACTTC	CAWSAGLAASEQYF
few	15	-	TRBJ1-6	TRBV4-2	TGTGCCAGCAGCCAAGGCAGGGGAAGTAATTCACCCCTCCACTTT	CASSQGRGSNSPLHF
-	11	-	TRBJ1-1	TRBV25-1	TGTGCCAGCAGTAGAGGGTCGAGAGCTTTCTTT	CASSRGSRAFF
few	14	TRBD1	TRBJ2-7	TRBV6-1	TGTGCCAGCAGAGTCCGGGACAGGAGTTACGAGCAGTACTTC	CASRVRDRSYEQYF
-	14	-	TRBJ1-2	TRBV7-8	TGTGCCAGCAGCTACAGCGGGACACCCTCCACCTACACCTTC	CASSYSGTPSTYTF
once	15	TRBD1	TRBJ1-1	TRBV5-6	TGTGCCAGCAGCTTGCTGGGGACAGGAGCCCCTGAAGCTTTCTTT	CASSLLGTGAPEAFF
-	17	TRBD2	TRBJ2-1	TRBV5-6	TGTGCCAGCAGCTTCCCACTCACTAGCGGGGGTCCTAATGAGCAGTTCTTC	CASSFPLTSGGPNEQFF
-	15	TRBD2	TRBJ2-5	TRBV2	TGTGCCAGCAGCCCACCCCTAGCGGGTGGGGAGACCCAGTACTTC	CASSPPLAGGETQYF
-	16	TRBD1	TRBJ1-5	TRBV15	TGTGCCACCAGCAGAAGTGGGACAGAGCTATATCAGCCCCAGCATTTT	CATSRSGTELYQPQHF
-	16	-	TRBJ2-1	TRBV4-1	TGCGCCAGCACCCCAGCGGAGGAAAGGGGGTGGAATGAGCAGTTCTTC	CASTPAEERGWNEQFF
-	16	-	TRBJ2-5	TRBV7-9	TGTGCCAGCAGCTTAGGAGTTAGCACCTCCCAAGAGACCCAGTACTTC	CASSLGVSTSQETQYF
-	12	-	TRBJ1-1	TRBV23-1	TGCGCCAGCAGTCACGTCCTAACTGAAGCTTTCTTT	CASSHVLTEAFF
-	13	-	TRBJ1-3	TRBV6-1	TGTGCCAGCAGTGAATTCGGGGGAAACACCATATATTTT	CASSEFGGNTIYF
-	14	TRBD1	TRBJ2-2	TRBV5-1	TGCGCCAGCAAGGAGCCAGGGGGAACCGGGGAGCTGTTTTTT	CASKEPGGTGELFF
-	14	TRBD1	TRBJ2-7	TRBV6-5	TGTGCCAGCAGCCCTGGACAGGGGAGGTACGAGCAGTACTTC	CASSPGQGRYEQYF
-	13	-	TRBJ2-1	TRBV30	TGTGCCTGGTGGGGAGACCGCTACAATGAGCAGTTCTTC	CAWWGDRYNEQFF
once	16	TRBD2	TRBJ2-5	TRBV7-9	TGTGCCAGCAGCTCCCTCCCGGGAGGGCCGGGGGAGACCCAGTACTTC	CASSSLPGGPGETQYF
-	11	-	TRBJ1-1	TRBV6-1	TGTGCCAGCAGTGCCCCTATTGAAGCTTTCTTT	CASSAPIEAFF
-	15	-	TRBJ2-5	TRBV11-3	TGTGCCAGCAGCTTAGGCAGGGGACCCCAAGAGACCCAGTACTTC	CASSLGRGPQETQYF
-	13	-	TRBJ2-2	TRBV6-1	TGTGCCAGCAGTGAAGTCGGGGGCGGGGAGCTGTTTTTT	CASSEVGGGELFF
-	15	TRBD1	TRBJ2-5	TRBV28	TGTGCCAGCAGCATCGCCGGGACAGGGATAGAAGACCAGTACTTC	CASSIAGTGIEDQYF